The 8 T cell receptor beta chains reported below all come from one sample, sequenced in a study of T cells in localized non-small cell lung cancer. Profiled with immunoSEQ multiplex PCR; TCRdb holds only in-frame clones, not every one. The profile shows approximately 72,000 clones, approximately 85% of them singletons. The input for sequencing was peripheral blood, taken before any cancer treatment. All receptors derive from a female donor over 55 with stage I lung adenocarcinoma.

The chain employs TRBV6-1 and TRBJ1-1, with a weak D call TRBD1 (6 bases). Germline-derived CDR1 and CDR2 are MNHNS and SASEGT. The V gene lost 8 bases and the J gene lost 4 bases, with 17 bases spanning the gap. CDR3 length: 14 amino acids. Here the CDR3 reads CASHTVQGSTEAFF. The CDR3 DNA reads TGTGCCAGCCATACAGTACAGGGTAGCACTGAAGCTTTCTTT.

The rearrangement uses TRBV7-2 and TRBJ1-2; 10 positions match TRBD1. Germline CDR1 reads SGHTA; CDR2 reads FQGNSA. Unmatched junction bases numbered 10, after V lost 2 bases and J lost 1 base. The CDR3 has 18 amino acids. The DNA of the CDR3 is TGTGCCAGCAGCTTATTTCCCCCGGACAGGGGGAGTAACTATGGCTACACCTTC. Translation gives CASSLFPPDRGSNYGYTF. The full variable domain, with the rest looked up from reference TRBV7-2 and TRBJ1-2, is GAGVSQSPSNKVTEKGKDVELRCDPISGHTALYWYRQSLGQGLEFLIYFQGNSAPDKSGLPSDRFSAERTGGSVSTLTIQRTQQEDSAVYLCASSLFPPDRGSNYGYTFGSGTRLTVV.

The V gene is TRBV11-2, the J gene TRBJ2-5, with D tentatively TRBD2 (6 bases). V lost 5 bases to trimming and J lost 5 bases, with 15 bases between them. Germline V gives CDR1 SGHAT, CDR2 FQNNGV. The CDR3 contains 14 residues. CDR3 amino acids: CASSTEGLDETQYF. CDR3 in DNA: TGTGCCAGCAGCACGGAGGGCCTGGACGAGACCCAGTACTTC. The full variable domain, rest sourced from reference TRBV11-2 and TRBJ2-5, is EAGVAQSPRYKIIEKRQSVAFWCNPISGHATLYWYQQILGQGPKLLIQFQNNGVVDDSQLPKDRFSAERLKGVDSTLKIQPAKLEDSAVYLCASSTEGLDETQYFGPGTRLLVL.

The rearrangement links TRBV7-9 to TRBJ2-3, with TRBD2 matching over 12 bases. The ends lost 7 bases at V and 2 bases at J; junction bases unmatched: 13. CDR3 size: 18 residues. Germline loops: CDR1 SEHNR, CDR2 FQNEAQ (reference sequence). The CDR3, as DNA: TGTGCCAGCACCTCTCCAGGACTAGCGGGATTCTTCACAGATACGCAGTATTTT. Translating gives CASTSPGLAGFFTDTQYF.

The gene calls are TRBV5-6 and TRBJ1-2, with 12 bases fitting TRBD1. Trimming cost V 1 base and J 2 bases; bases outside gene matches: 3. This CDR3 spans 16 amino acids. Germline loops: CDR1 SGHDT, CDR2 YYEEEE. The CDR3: CASSLPGTGGNYGYTF. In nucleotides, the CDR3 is TGTGCCAGCAGCTTGCCCGGGACAGGGGGCAACTATGGCTACACCTTC.

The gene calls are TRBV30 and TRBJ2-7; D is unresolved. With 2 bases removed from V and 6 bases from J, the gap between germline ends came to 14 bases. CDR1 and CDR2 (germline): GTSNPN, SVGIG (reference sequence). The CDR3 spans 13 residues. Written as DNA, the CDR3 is TGTGCCTGGAGTATTAAGGGCCCGTCCGAGCAGTACTTC. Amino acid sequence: CAWSIKGPSEQYF. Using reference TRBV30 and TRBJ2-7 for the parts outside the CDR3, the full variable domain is SQTIHQWPATLVQPVGSPLSLECTVEGTSNPNLYWYRQAAGRGLQLLFYSVGIGQISSEVPQNLSASRPQDRQFILSSKKLLLSDSGFYLCAWSIKGPSEQYFGPGTRLTVT.

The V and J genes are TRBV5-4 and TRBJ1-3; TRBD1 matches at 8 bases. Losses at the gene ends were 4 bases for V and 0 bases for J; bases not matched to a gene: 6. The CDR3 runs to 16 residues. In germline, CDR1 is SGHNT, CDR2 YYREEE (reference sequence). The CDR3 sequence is CASSRDRPSSGNTIYF. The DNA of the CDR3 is TGTGCCAGCAGCAGGGACAGGCCCAGCTCTGGAAACACCATATATTTT.

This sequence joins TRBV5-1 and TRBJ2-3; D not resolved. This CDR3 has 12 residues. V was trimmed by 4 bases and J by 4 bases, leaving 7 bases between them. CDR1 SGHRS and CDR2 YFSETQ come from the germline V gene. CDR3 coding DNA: TGCGCCAGCAGCCCGACATCAGATACGCAGTATTTT. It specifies CASSPTSDTQYF.